This T cell receptor (beta chain) was profiled in a study of PD-1 blockade in classical Hodgkin lymphoma. Described time point: cycle 4 day 1 (C4D1), after 5 to 7 weeks of nivolumab. Each and every patient relapsed after autologous stem cell transplantation, and patients got differing brentuximab vedotin exposure. PBMCs, once thawed, yielded CD8+ T cells isolated by magnetic negative selection. Sequencing used immunoSEQ multiplex PCR; TCRdb keeps in-frame clones, though not all of them. Of around 3,000 clones in the sample, 70% to 75% were seen once. Between the trimmed V and J ends, which lost 4 bases and 3 bases, there was a span of 5 bases. The length of the CDR3 is 12 residues. Germline-derived CDR1 and CDR2 are MDHEN and SYDVKM.

The source material was CD8+ T cells from blood, sampled before the fourth cycle of nivolumab. The TCR comes from a human donor with classical Hodgkin lymphoma. The chain is built from TRBV28 and TRBJ2-3, with D perhaps being TRBD1 or TRBD2 (5 bases each). The CDR3, as DNA: TGTGCCAGCAGTTGGGGGACAGATACGCAGTATTTT. It specifies CASSWGTDTQYF.